These 12 T cell receptor beta chains originate from one sample sequenced in a study of T cell repertoires in aging, cancer and after chemotherapy. Amplification of TCR beta used genomic DNA extracted from peripheral blood. A mixed TRB-A/B primer pool amplified rearranged TRB by multiplex touch-down PCR. One entry per CDR3 protein, called by TCRdb with MiXCR from the multiplex PCR reads. This sample has roughly 3,200 distinct CDR3 sequences, with 45% found just once. Sequences were obtained from blood. The receptors stem from a human donor with a blood cancer.

This clonotype ranks as medium-sized. The J gene is TRBJ2-3, the V gene TRBV29-1; D is perhaps TRBD1 (5 bases). Germline V gives CDR1 SQVTM, CDR2 ANQGSEA. The CDR3 is 16 residues long. Trimming took off 7 bases at V and 2 bases at J, with 22 bases between the two ends. This CDR3 reads CSALGQGQLITDTQYF. CDR3 nucleotide sequence: TGCAGCGCCCTAGGGCAGGGCCAGCTAATCACAGATACGCAGTATTTT.

In its sample, this clonotype was seen once. The V gene is TRBV27, the J gene TRBJ2-1, with 10 nucleotides matching TRBD2. J gave up 3 bases and V 6 bases, and 8 bases lay outside the gene matches. In germline, CDR1 is MNHEY, CDR2 SMNVEV (reference sequence). CDR3 size: 16 residues. The chain's CDR3 is CASSLLAGDFYNEQFF. The CDR3 bases are TGTGCCAGCAGCCTCCTAGCGGGGGACTTCTACAATGAGCAGTTCTTC.

The V and J genes are TRBV6-2 or TRBV6-3 and TRBJ2-2; 13 bases fit TRBD2. Germline V gives CDR1 MNHEY, CDR2 SVGEGT. J lost 6 bases, V lost 6 bases, and 4 bases had no gene match. This CDR3 contains 15 residues. In DNA form, the CDR3 reads TGTGCCAGCAGACCCGGACTAGCGGGAGCCGGGGAGCTGTTTTTT. Translation: CASRPGLAGAGELFF.

This rearrangement joins TRBV6-5 to TRBJ2-1; a possible D gene is TRBD2 (5 bases). Germline CDR1 reads MNHEY; CDR2 reads SVGAGI. There are 15 residues in the CDR3. V shed 5 bases and J shed 5 bases, with 16 bases lying between them. CDR3 DNA sequence: TGTGCCAGCAGTACGGGATCCCTAACTAACAATGAGCAGTTCTTC. This translates into CASSTGSLTNNEQFF.

The V gene is TRBV27, the J gene TRBJ1-2, with TRBD1 matching 8 bases. CDR1 and CDR2 from the germline V gene are MNHEY and SMNVEV (reference sequence). The CDR3 totals 14 residues. Trimming took 6 bases from V and 8 from J; bases not matched to a gene: 11. The CDR3 DNA sequence: TGTGCCAGCAGCCCATTAACTGGACAGGGAGGCTACACCTTC. Translation: CASSPLTGQGGYTF.

The chain recombines TRBV12-3 or TRBV12-4 with TRBJ2-7; 7 nucleotides line up with TRBD1. The V segment lost 1 base and the J segment 1 base; nucleotides outside the gene matches: 4. This CDR3 comprises 15 residues. The CDR3 DNA is TGTGCCAGCAGTTTAGGAGGGGGCCAATCCTACGAGCAGTACTTC. It yields the protein CASSLGGGQSYEQYF.

This clonotype was found a few times. The V call is TRBV5-4, the J call TRBJ2-2; weak D call: TRBD1 (5 bases). CDR1 SGHNT and CDR2 YYREEE come from the germline V gene (reference sequence). The length of the CDR3 is 13 residues. Trimming took 0 bases from V and 6 from J, leaving 6 bases between them. The CDR3 DNA follows: TGTGCCAGCAGCTTGGAGGGGTCCGGGGAGCTGTTTTTT. Translation: CASSLEGSGELFF.

This chain joins TRBV19 and TRBJ2-3; no reliable D call. Trimming removed 7 bases from V and 3 bases from J, with 17 bases in between. This CDR3 comprises 15 residues. Per germline, CDR1 LNHDA and CDR2 SQIVND (reference sequence). CDR3 coding DNA: TGTGCCAGTAAAGAACTGGCTGGCGCGACAGATACGCAGTATTTT. Translating gives CASKELAGATDTQYF.

This clonotype turned up a few times. V usage is TRBV12-3 or TRBV12-4 and J usage is TRBJ2-3; either TRBD1 or TRBD2 may fit D (5 bases each). V was trimmed by 7 bases and J by 2 bases, leaving 19 bases between them. The CDR3 totals 16 residues. The CDR3 nucleotides read TGTGCCAGCACCTTGGGACGGCTACTCTCCACAGATACGCAGTATTTT. This sequence encodes CASTLGRLLSTDTQYF.

The chain couples TRBV19 to TRBJ1-3; 8 nucleotides align to TRBD1. The V segment lost 3 bases and the J segment 0 bases; nucleotides outside the gene matches: 7. The CDR3 runs to 17 residues. Germline loops: CDR1 LNHDA, CDR2 SQIVND (reference sequence). CDR3 residues: CASSIRQGPGSGNTIYF. The CDR3 DNA sequence: TGTGCCAGTAGTATCCGACAGGGGCCCGGCTCTGGAAACACCATATATTTT.

The V call is TRBV5-8, the J call TRBJ1-5, with a weak D call TRBD1 (6 bases). Germline loops: CDR1 SGHTS, CDR2 YDEGEE. The CDR3 has 13 residues. Trimming took 4 bases from V and 3 from J, leaving 8 bases between them. As DNA, the CDR3 is TGTGCCAGCAGCCGGGGGCTCAATCAGCCCCAGCATTTT. It specifies CASSRGLNQPQHF.

The genes are TRBV6-2 or TRBV6-3 and TRBJ2-7; 7 bases map to TRBD1. CDR3 size: 15 residues. V shed 6 bases, J shed 1 base, and the junction held 9 bases outside the gene matches. CDR1 MNHEY and CDR2 SVGEGT come from the germline V gene. The CDR3 spells CASSIDRDMSYEQYF. The CDR3 DNA is TGTGCCAGCAGCATCGACAGGGACATGTCCTACGAGCAGTACTTC.